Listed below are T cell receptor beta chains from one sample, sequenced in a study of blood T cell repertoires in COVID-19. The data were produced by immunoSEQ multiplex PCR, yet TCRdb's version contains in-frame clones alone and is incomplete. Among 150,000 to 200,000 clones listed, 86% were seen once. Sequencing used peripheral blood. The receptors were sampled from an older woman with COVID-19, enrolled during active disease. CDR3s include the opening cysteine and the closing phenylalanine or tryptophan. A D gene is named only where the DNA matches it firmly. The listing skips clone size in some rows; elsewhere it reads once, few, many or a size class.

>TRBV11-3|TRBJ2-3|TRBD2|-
CASSLGLAVTDTQYF
TGTGCCAGCAGCTTGGGACTAGCGGTCACAGATACGCAGTATTTT
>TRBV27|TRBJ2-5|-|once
CASSRRLSTQETQYF
TGTGCCAGCAGTCGCAGATTAAGTACCCAAGAGACCCAGTACTTC
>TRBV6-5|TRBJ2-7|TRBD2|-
CASSYRAGGSYEQYF
TGTGCCAGCAGTTATAGAGCGGGAGGGTCCTACGAGCAGTACTTC
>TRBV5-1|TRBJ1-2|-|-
CASRGGSPSMAYGYTF
TGCGCCAGCAGGGGGGGGTCCCCCTCGATGGCCTATGGCTACACCTTC
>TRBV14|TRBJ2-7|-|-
CASSQDHYEQYF
TGTGCCAGCAGCCAAGATCACTACGAGCAGTACTTC
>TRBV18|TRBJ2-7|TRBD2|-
CASSPRTSGPYEQYF
TGTGCCAGCTCACCACGGACTAGCGGCCCCTACGAGCAGTACTTC
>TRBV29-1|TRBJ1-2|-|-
CSVHSAGAHNYGYTF
TGCAGCGTCCACTCCGCAGGGGCGCATAACTATGGCTACACCTTC
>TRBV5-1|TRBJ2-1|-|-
CASSLASYQDYNEQFF
TGCGCCAGCAGCTTGGCCAGTTATCAGGACTACAATGAGCAGTTCTTC
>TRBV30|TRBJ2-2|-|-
CACDHSGSLSTGELFF
TGTGCCTGCGACCATAGCGGTTCACTCAGCACCGGGGAGCTGTTTTTT
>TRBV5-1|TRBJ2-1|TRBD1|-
CASSVGRTGGNNEQFF
TGCGCCAGCAGCGTTGGCCGGACAGGGGGGAACAATGAGCAGTTCTTC
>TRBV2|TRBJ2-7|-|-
CATFEGVGGPHEQYF
TGTGCCACCTTTGAGGGGGTGGGAGGGCCTCACGAGCAGTACTTC
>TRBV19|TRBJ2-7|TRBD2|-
CASSIALMGASGRTYEQYF
TGTGCCAGTAGTATAGCCCTCATGGGGGCTAGCGGGAGAACCTACGAGCAGTACTTC
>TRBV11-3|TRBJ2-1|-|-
CASSGRVAAVSYNEQFF
TGTGCCAGCAGCGGAAGGGTTGCAGCGGTCTCCTACAATGAGCAGTTCTTC
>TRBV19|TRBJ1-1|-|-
CASSDRGIMNTEAFF
TGTGCCAGTAGTGATCGGGGAATTATGAACACTGAAGCTTTCTTT
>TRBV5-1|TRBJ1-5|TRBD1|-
CASTVKRDRDNQPQHF
TGCGCCAGCACCGTTAAACGGGACAGGGACAATCAGCCCCAGCATTTT
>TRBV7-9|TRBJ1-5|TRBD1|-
CASSLGRDRNQPQHF
TGTGCCAGCAGCTTAGGCAGGGACAGGAATCAGCCCCAGCATTTT
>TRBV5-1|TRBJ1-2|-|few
CASSETEYGYTF
TGCGCCAGCAGCGAAACAGAGTATGGCTACACCTTC
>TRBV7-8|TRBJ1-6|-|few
CASSRDRSSYNSPLHF
TGTGCCAGCAGCCGAGACAGGAGCTCCTATAATTCACCCCTCCACTTT
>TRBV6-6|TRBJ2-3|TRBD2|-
CASSYGSGRADTQYF
TGTGCCAGCAGTTATGGTAGCGGGAGGGCAGATACGCAGTATTTT
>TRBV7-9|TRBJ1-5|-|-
CASSLDSRSNQPQHF
TGTGCCAGCAGCTTAGATTCCAGGAGCAATCAGCCCCAGCATTTT
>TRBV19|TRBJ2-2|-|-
CASSLEATPNTGELFF
TGTGCCAGTAGCCTCGAGGCCACTCCGAACACCGGGGAGCTGTTTTTT
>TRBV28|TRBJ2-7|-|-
CASSDNYSFQDEQYF
TGTGCCAGCAGTGACAATTACAGTTTTCAGGACGAGCAGTACTTC
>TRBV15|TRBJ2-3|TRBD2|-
CATSREGRGDTQYF
TGTGCCACCAGCAGAGAAGGGCGGGGGGATACGCAGTATTTT
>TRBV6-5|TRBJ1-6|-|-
CASSGAGVLNSPLHF
TGTGCCAGCAGCGGGGCGGGGGTGCTAAATTCACCCCTCCACTTT
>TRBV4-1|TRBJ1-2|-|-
CASSQDSTGIWGYTF
TGCGCCAGCAGCCAAGATAGTACGGGGATTTGGGGCTACACCTTC
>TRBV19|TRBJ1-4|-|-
CASMGPSKDNEKLFF
TGTGCCAGTATGGGGCCTTCGAAGGATAATGAAAAACTGTTTTTT
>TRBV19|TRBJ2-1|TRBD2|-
CASSPQGLAGAEQFF
TGTGCCAGTAGTCCCCAGGGACTAGCGGGAGCTGAGCAGTTCTTC
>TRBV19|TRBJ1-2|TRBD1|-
CASSMDRKNYGYTF
TGTGCCAGTAGTATGGACAGGAAAAACTATGGCTACACCTTC
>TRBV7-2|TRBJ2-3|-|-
CASSQRIRGDTQYF
TGTGCCAGCAGCCAGAGGATACGAGGAGATACGCAGTATTTT
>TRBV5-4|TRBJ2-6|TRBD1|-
CASTRLQGAGANVLTF
TGTGCCAGCACCCGACTACAGGGGGCTGGGGCCAACGTCCTGACTTTC
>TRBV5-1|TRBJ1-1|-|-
CASSLVAGQAFF
TGCGCCAGCAGCTTGGTCGCAGGTCAGGCTTTCTTT
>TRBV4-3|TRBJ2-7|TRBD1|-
CASSQDEAGGSEQYF
TGCGCCAGCAGCCAAGATGAGGCAGGGGGCAGCGAGCAGTACTTC
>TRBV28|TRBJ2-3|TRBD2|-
CASSLSGSPDTQYF
TGTGCCAGCAGCCTTAGCGGGAGCCCAGATACGCAGTATTTT
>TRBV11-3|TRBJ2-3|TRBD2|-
CASSPGLAGNLITDTQYF
TGTGCCAGCAGCCCTGGACTAGCGGGAAACCTAATCACAGATACGCAGTATTTT
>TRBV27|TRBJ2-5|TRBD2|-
CASSTLVAGVETQYF
TGTGCCAGCAGTACCCTTGTGGCGGGAGTAGAGACCCAGTACTTC
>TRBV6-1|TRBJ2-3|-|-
CASSETTQLTQYF
TGTGCCAGCAGTGAAACTACGCAGCTTACGCAGTATTTT
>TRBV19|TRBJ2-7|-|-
CASSRISSYEQYF
TGTGCCAGTAGCAGGATTAGCTCCTACGAGCAGTACTTC
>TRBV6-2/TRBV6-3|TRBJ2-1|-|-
CASSSTKNEQFF
TGTGCCAGCAGTTCTACCAAAAATGAGCAGTTCTTC
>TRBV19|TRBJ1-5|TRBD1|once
CATRQGVSQPQHF
TGTGCCACCCGACAGGGGGTAAGTCAGCCCCAGCATTTT
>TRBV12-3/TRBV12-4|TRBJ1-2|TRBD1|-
CASSYGTAYGYTF
TGTGCCAGCAGTTACGGGACAGCCTATGGCTACACCTTC